This T cell receptor beta chain was documented in a study of shared clonotypes between healthy human individuals (dated by TCRdb to the early 2020s). Describing the broader study: The cohort comprised a couple of women and three men aged 18 to 49 years. Blood TCR repertoires of four to six healthy adults were deeply sequenced to estimate repertoire size and the extent of clonotype sharing between individuals. Per donor, three plates each were used for CD4 naive and CD4 memory, two for CD8 naive, and one for CD8 memory. To increase sequencing depth and limit assay-specific biases, different laboratories used diverse techniques to prepare libraries and sequence TCR repertoires. Between about 0.94 and 8.9 billion PBMCs per donor were obtained by leukapheresis. Points the paper makes about the study in general: Pairwise subsampling indicated that sequencing depth was expected to affect the degree of clonotype sharing among donors. About 5% of naive CD4, 3.5% of naive CD8, about 2.1% of memory CD4, and 0.35% to 0.5% of memory CD8 clonotypes were shared across several donors. Larger estimated clonotype richness was generally found for naive subsets than for memory subsets. Because the study included a small number of donors, the genetic and exposure-history diversity represented was limited. Higher generation probabilities were observed for clonotypes shared by all four sorted-subset donors than for non-shared clonotypes. Only blood was sampled, and tissue TCR repertoires likely differ from those in blood. Rarefaction of sorted-subset datasets indicated incomplete sequencing despite the large sequencing depth.

Using the deep immunoSEQ assay, TCR CDR3 regions were amplified from genomic DNA by multiplex PCR. Extracted genomic DNA from each cell subset was spread evenly across all wells of several immunoSEQ 96-well plates, with each plate serving as a replicate. For sorted subsets, roughly 0.2 ug genomic DNA, equal to tens of thousands of T cell genomes, was loaded into each replicate PCR. Purified libraries were quantified with a Qubit 3.0 fluorometer, sized on a Bioanalyzer 2100, and re-quantified with the KAPA Library Quantification kit. Each immunoSEQ 96-well plate was sequenced on its own single-read 150-cycle Illumina NextSeq 550 flow cell. As for how the authors treated the data: Because only junctional sequences without quality scores were contained in the immunoSEQ output, filtering matching that applied to full-length reads could not be performed. To assign V/J genes and CDR3, sequences were annotated against IMGT germline references using PyIR, a Python wrapper for IgBLAST v1.9. Reads with weak V/J assignments (E-value above 1e-6), missing CDR3, stop codons, out-of-frame junctions, or ambiguous translated residues were removed. V3J clonotypes were defined as sequences sharing an identical inferred V gene, J gene, and CDR3 amino acid sequence. Percentage overlap between repertoires was computed as shared unique clonotypes divided by the size of the smaller repertoire. Richness of each repertoire was evaluated using RTK rarefaction, the Chao1 estimator, and Recon v2.1 estimates of unobserved clonotypes. OLGA was used to compute generation probabilities for all TCRbeta clonotypes that the gDNA method yielded from a few donors. In its TCRdb copy, this immuneACCESS table keeps in-frame sequences only and misses some clones. Where compared with another copy, unresolved V genes explain less than half of these, and the others have no known cause. That table gives V, J and clone size, and the DNA gave D and trimming. The sample yields some 2.4 million clones; over 85% were counted once. The ten largest clones take up about 0.39% of the sample.

The donors were healthy, HIV-negative adults who had no recently reported acute infections or vaccinations. Every donor was a Caucasian adult living in Nashville, Tennessee, USA. CD4+ T cells were enriched by magnetic negative selection; naive cells were then positively selected on CD45RA, and the negative fraction formed the memory subset. After blood collection by leukapheresis, PBMCs were isolated using Ficoll-Histopaque density gradient centrifugation and then cryopreserved in the vapor phase of liquid nitrogen. Purity and quantity of every magnetically sorted T cell population were checked by analytical flow cytometry. Each sorted fraction had its genomic DNA isolated and then quantified by UV absorbance on a Nanodrop 2000c. A remark on this clone: The antigen it recognizes is unknown. Base-call qualities are not available, and no considerably larger clone is one nucleotide away.

The CDR3 goes from the cysteine to the phenylalanine over 14 residues. Left in the record is the CDR3 DNA by itself, 42 bases read in frame from the first base. V is reduced by 1 base and J by 4 bases, leaving a spacing of 10 bases between them. The germline V gene yields SNHLY for CDR1 and FYNNEI for CDR2. The chain employs TRBV2 and TRBJ1-2, with the D gene call left open. This clonotype originated in a man aged 18 to 29 in good health. Some clones in this sample may be carry-over from other donors' samples. Sample: naive CD4+ T cells from PBMCs. In the paper's terms, the cell subset or site label means: CD45RA+ positively selected. The sequence in DNA is TGTGCCAGCAGTGAAGGCACTCGTAGCTATGGCTACACCTTC. Its translation reads: CASSEGTRSYGYTF.